Shown below are 32 T cell receptor beta chains from a single sample sequenced in a study of beta chain features in type 1 diabetes. All of the isolated RNA was reverse transcribed, so expressed TCRB transcripts were sequenced. The assay was immunoSEQ multiplex PCR, and TCRdb's table has in-frame clones only and misses some. The sample contains fewer than 900,000 clones, 15% to 20% of which appear only once. The sample was naive CD4+ T cells from blood. These receptors were collected from a woman under 30 in good health.

The V call is TRBV7-2, the J call TRBJ2-7, with a possible D match to TRBD1 (6 bases). This CDR3 comprises 14 residues. In germline, CDR1 is SGHTA, CDR2 FQGNSA. Between the trimmed V and J ends, which lost 5 bases and 5 bases, there was a span of 16 bases. The CDR3 loop reads CASSVGHLLHEQYF. DNA for the CDR3: TGTGCCAGCAGCGTGGGACACCTTCTCCACGAGCAGTACTTC.

As regards this clone: Other DNA sequences in the same sample also yield this CDR3. The CDR3 protein is CASSLGGYEQYF. The CDR3 coding sequence is TGTGCCAGCAGCTTGGGGGGCTACGAGCAGTACTTC. The V and J genes are TRBV28 and TRBJ2-7; D might be TRBD2 (6 bases). The CDR3 length is 12 residues. Trimming stripped 6 bases from V and 3 bases from J, with 9 bases between. Germline assignment: CDR1 MDHEN and CDR2 SYDVKM. Combining the CDR3 with reference TRBV28 and TRBJ2-7 gives the whole variable domain DVKVTQSSRYLVKRTGEKVFLECVQDMDHENMFWYRQDPGLGLRLIYFSYDVKMKEKGDIPEGYSVSREKKERFSLILESASTNQTSMYLCASSLGGYEQYFGPGTRLTVT.

This chain connects TRBV19 to TRBJ2-1, with TRBD2 matching over 13 bases. V lost 5 bases, J lost 7 bases, and 11 bases stayed unmatched. This CDR3 spans 17 amino acids. CDR1 LNHDA and CDR2 SQIVND come from the germline V gene (reference sequence). The CDR3 loop reads CASSASTSGRAWNEQFF. In nucleotides, the CDR3 is TGTGCCAGTAGTGCCTCCACTAGCGGGAGGGCTTGGAATGAGCAGTTCTTC. The full variable domain, in which reference TRBV19 and TRBJ2-1 provide the parts outside the CDR3, is DGGITQSPKYLFRKEGQNVTLSCEQNLNHDAMYWYRQDPGQGLRLIYYSQIVNDFQKGDIAEGYSVSREKKESFPLTVTSAQKNPTAFYLCASSASTSGRAWNEQFFGPGTRLTVL.

This clone has only a few counts. This chain joins TRBV11-1 and TRBJ2-5, with 9 bases matching TRBD2. With V trimmed by 5 bases and J by 0 bases, 7 bases remained unmatched. The CDR3 is made up of 16 amino acids. Germline CDR1 is SGHAT and CDR2 is FQDESV (reference sequence). In DNA form, the CDR3 reads TGTGCCAGCAGCAAAGTGACTAGCGGTTACCAAGAGACCCAGTACTTC. This gives the protein CASSKVTSGYQETQYF.

This clone was counted a few times. The chain joins TRBV5-6 to TRBJ2-3; TRBD2 aligns across 10 bases. The germline V gene encodes CDR1 SGHDT and CDR2 YYEEEE. CDR3 size: 15 residues. The V and J ends lost 0 bases and 4 bases, in that order; junction bases with no gene match: 2. The CDR3 region is CASSLGTSGPDTQYF. In DNA form, the CDR3 reads TGTGCCAGCAGCTTGGGGACTAGCGGACCAGATACGCAGTATTTT. The full variable domain, completed using reference TRBV5-6 and TRBJ2-3, is DAGVTQSPTHLIKTRGQQVTLRCSPKSGHDTVSWYQQALGQGPQFIFQYYEEEERQRGNFPDRFSGHQFPNYSSELNVNALLLGDSALYLCASSLGTSGPDTQYFGPGTRLTVL.

The V gene is TRBV7-9, the J gene TRBJ2-1; tentatively, D is TRBD1 (5 bases). Germline V gene lookup returns CDR1 SEHNR and CDR2 FQNEAQ (reference sequence). The V and J ends lost 3 bases and 6 bases respectively, with 12 bases between them. The CDR3 totals 14 residues. The CDR3 protein is CASSFGQGVNEQFF. The CDR3 DNA reads TGTGCCAGCAGCTTTGGTCAGGGCGTCAATGAGCAGTTCTTC.

This clone has just a few counts. CDR3 DNA sequence: TGTGCCAGCAGCTACGGACAGACCTTACAGGAGACCCAGTACTTC. This sequence encodes CASSYGQTLQETQYF. The chain is built from TRBV7-9 and TRBJ2-5; possible D gene TRBD1, 6 bases. This CDR3 region has 15 residues. In germline, CDR1 is SEHNR, CDR2 FQNEAQ (reference sequence). V was cut by 4 bases and J by 5 bases, with 17 bases left in between. The full variable domain, with the rest looked up from reference TRBV7-9 and TRBJ2-5, is DTGVSQNPRHKITKRGQNVTFRCDPISEHNRLYWYRQTLGQGPEFLTYFQNEAQLEKSRLLSDRFSAERPKGSFSTLEIQRTEQGDSAMYLCASSYGQTLQETQYFGPGTRLLVL.

This clone has more than one count but fewer than ten. CDR3 loop: CASSRQGAHEQYF. The CDR3 DNA reads TGTGCCAGCAGTAGACAGGGGGCCCACGAGCAGTACTTC. The chain joins TRBV27 to TRBJ2-5, with 10 bases lining up with TRBD1. The tail of the sequence fits TRBJ2-7 better, so the J call may be wrong. This CDR3 is built from 13 residues. In germline, CDR1 is MNHEY, CDR2 SMNVEV (reference sequence).

The chain joins TRBV4-3 to TRBJ2-2; 9 bases match TRBD2. The germline V gene encodes CDR1 LGHNA and CDR2 YSLEER. Unmatched junction bases numbered 7, after V lost 0 bases and J lost 5 bases. There are 17 residues in the CDR3. CDR3 region: CASSQDLGLAWTGELFF. The CDR3 nucleotides read TGCGCCAGCAGCCAAGATCTAGGACTAGCGTGGACCGGGGAGCTGTTTTTT.

The table lists this clone with a few counts. This chain uses TRBV28 with TRBJ2-3; D is unresolved. Looked up from germline, CDR1 is MDHEN and CDR2 is SYDVKM. V was clipped by 2 bases and J by 6 bases, with 6 bases between them. The CDR3 is 12 residues long. The CDR3 bases are TGTGCCAGCAGTTTAAGAGCCGATACGCAGTATTTT. Protein product: CASSLRADTQYF.

This clone was seen a few times. The V and J genes are TRBV6-1 and TRBJ1-5; tentatively, D is TRBD1 (5 bases). Trimming pared 5 bases from V and 3 bases from J, leaving 11 bases between. Germline assignment: CDR1 MNHNS and CDR2 SASEGT. The length of the CDR3 is 14 residues. CDR3 residues: CASSQGAHNQPQHF. Here the CDR3 DNA reads TGTGCCAGCAGTCAAGGGGCCCACAATCAGCCCCAGCATTTT.

This clone was counted between two and nine times. The chain links TRBV15 to TRBJ1-2; weak D call: TRBD1 (6 bases). CDR1 and CDR2 from the germline V gene are LNHNV and YYDKDF (reference sequence). The ends were cut back, 0 bases at V and 2 bases at J, with 13 bases in the middle. The CDR3 has 16 residues. CDR3 sequence reads: CATSRDLVRGNYGYTF. The CDR3 DNA sequence: TGTGCCACCAGCAGAGATTTAGTGAGGGGGAACTATGGCTACACCTTC.

This clone came up a few times. J is TRBJ2-7 and V is TRBV28, with D possibly TRBD2 on 6 matching bases. Per the germline V gene, CDR1 is MDHEN and CDR2 is SYDVKM. The CDR3 is 15 amino acids. The germline V and J ends were trimmed by 2 bases and 0 bases, with 11 bases remaining between them. The CDR3 sequence: CASSLEAGSSYEQYF. The CDR3 nucleotides read TGTGCCAGCAGTTTAGAAGCGGGTAGCTCCTACGAGCAGTACTTC.

The rearrangement joins TRBV11-2 to TRBJ2-1; 8 bases agree with TRBD2. The V gene's germline CDR1 is SGHAT and CDR2 FQNNGV. The CDR3 consists of 14 residues. V gave up 4 bases and J gave up 4 bases; unmatched junction bases: 3. The CDR3 region is CASSYTSGYNEQFF. The CDR3 coding sequence is TGTGCCAGCAGCTACACTAGCGGATACAATGAGCAGTTCTTC.

V gene TRBV28 combines with J gene TRBJ2-7; D unclear. The length of the CDR3 is 15 residues. V lost 5 bases, J lost 2 bases, and 16 bases lay in between. The germline gives CDR1 MDHEN, CDR2 SYDVKM. The CDR3 reads CASSPTTLSAYEQYF. In nucleotides, the CDR3 is TGTGCCAGCAGTCCAACCACTCTTTCCGCCTACGAGCAGTACTTC.

In this sample, this clone turned up a few times. The chain employs TRBV19 and TRBJ2-1; the match to TRBD2 covers 8 bases. This CDR3 has 15 residues. Germline-derived CDR1 and CDR2 are LNHDA and SQIVND (reference sequence). V was pared by 1 base and J by 3 bases, with 2 bases of the junction left unmatched. The CDR3 nucleotides read TGTGCCAGTAGTATAGGAGCGGGAGTCTACAATGAGCAGTTCTTC. This translates into CASSIGAGVYNEQFF.

In its sample, this clone was seen many times. This chain uses TRBV7-9 with TRBJ2-2; the D call may be TRBD1 or TRBD2 (5 bases each). From germline, CDR1 is SEHNR and CDR2 FQNEAQ (reference sequence). The CDR3 consists of 15 residues. The V and J ends lost 5 bases and 2 bases respectively, with 12 bases between them. The CDR3 DNA reads as TGTGCCAGCAGCCGGGGCCTGAGCAACACCGGGGAGCTGTTTTTT. Its translation is CASSRGLSNTGELFF.

This clone appeared a few times. The chain carries TRBV7-3 and TRBJ1-1; possibly TRBD1 for D (6 bases). The CDR3 runs 16 residues. Per germline, CDR1 SGHTA and CDR2 FQGTGA. The V and J ends lost 0 bases and 0 bases respectively, with 11 bases between them. CDR3 coding DNA: TGTGCCAGCAGCTTAACGGGACACGCGTTGAACACTGAAGCTTTCTTT. This codes for CASSLTGHALNTEAFF.

This clone was picked up a small number of times. This chain joins TRBV7-9 and TRBJ2-5; weak D call: TRBD2 (6 bases). The CDR3 runs 13 residues. Germline lookup yields CDR1 SEHNR and CDR2 FQNEAQ (reference sequence). V dropped 4 bases and J dropped 11 bases, with 17 bases sitting between them. The CDR3 loop is CASSSGEVKNQYF. The CDR3 DNA reads TGTGCCAGCAGCTCGGGGGAGGTGAAGAATCAGTACTTC.

This chain connects TRBV28 to TRBJ1-5; the D is unclear. The germline V and J ends were trimmed by 1 base and 7 bases, with 5 bases remaining between them. CDR1 is MDHEN and CDR2 is SYDVKM in the germline V gene. This CDR3 has 12 amino acids. CDR3 sequence (DNA): TGTGCCAGCAGTTTATTGGACCAGCCCCAGCATTTT. Residues: CASSLLDQPQHF. Supplemented by reference TRBV28 and TRBJ1-5, the full variable domain reads DVKVTQSSRYLVKRTGEKVFLECVQDMDHENMFWYRQDPGLGLRLIYFSYDVKMKEKGDIPEGYSVSREKKERFSLILESASTNQTSMYLCASSLLDQPQHFGDGTRLSIL.

V usage is TRBV28 and J usage is TRBJ2-5, with a weak D call TRBD2 (5 bases). CDR3 length: 15 residues. V lost 4 bases and J 5 bases, leaving 17 bases between the germline ends. Germline V gives CDR1 MDHEN, CDR2 SYDVKM. The CDR3 nucleotides read TGTGCCAGCAGTTCTCTCCAGTCGTCGGGGGAGACCCAGTACTTC. It translates to CASSSLQSSGETQYF.

This clone has only a few counts. V usage is TRBV10-3 and J usage is TRBJ2-5; D uncertain. Trimming removed 10 bases from V and 6 bases from J, with 18 bases in between. From germline, CDR1 is ENHRY and CDR2 SYGVKD. The CDR3 totals 13 residues. This CDR3 reads CATSAETHQTQYF. As DNA, the CDR3 is TGTGCCACCTCAGCTGAGACCCACCAGACCCAGTACTTC.

The J gene is TRBJ2-7, the V gene TRBV11-2; 7 bases line up with TRBD1. The J segment lost 4 bases and the V segment lost 0 bases, leaving 9 bases of the junction unmatched. This CDR3 comprises 16 residues. Germline loops: CDR1 SGHAT, CDR2 FQNNGV. CDR3 protein: CASSLDLGTGDYEQYF. In DNA, the CDR3 is TGTGCCAGCAGCTTAGATCTCGGAACAGGGGATTACGAGCAGTACTTC.

Worth noting for this clone: At one of its ends the junction is not consistent with the germline gene, which may arise from a read error. The rearrangement joins TRBV25-1 to TRBJ1-4; 8 bases align to TRBD1. Germline V gives CDR1 MGHDK, CDR2 SYGVNS. CDR3 length equals 14 residues. CDR3 protein: CASSGQGSGLRVAF. The CDR3 bases are TGTGCCAGCAGTGGACAGGGGTCGGGCCTAAGAGTAGCTTTT.

This clone turned up a few times. The chain recombines TRBV7-2 with TRBJ2-3, with 9 positions matching TRBD2. CDR1 and CDR2 from the germline V gene are SGHTA and FQGNSA. V dropped 5 bases and J dropped 2; count of bases not matched to a gene: 8. This CDR3 region has 16 residues. The DNA for the CDR3 is TGTGCCAGCAGCCTTGCGGGGGGGCACCTCACAGATACGCAGTATTTT. Translated, it gives CASSLAGGHLTDTQYF.

This clone turned up a few times. The chain links TRBV27 to TRBJ1-1; 7 bases align to TRBD1. The germline gives CDR1 MNHEY, CDR2 SMNVEV (reference sequence). With 5 bases clipped from V and 5 bases from J, the junction kept 8 bases outside the gene matches. The CDR3 consists of 14 residues. The CDR3 spells CASSLDRAGTEAFF. Here the CDR3 DNA reads TGTGCCAGCAGTCTAGACAGGGCTGGGACTGAAGCTTTCTTT.

The genes are TRBV7-2 and TRBJ2-7, with 13 nucleotides matching TRBD2. V was pared by 5 bases and J by 6 bases, with 4 bases of the junction left unmatched. Germline V gene data show CDR1 as SGHTA and CDR2 as FQGNSA. There are 14 residues in the CDR3. CDR3 bases: TGTGCCAGCAGCCAAAGACTAGCGGGAGGCGAGCAGTACTTC. This gives the protein CASSQRLAGGEQYF.

This chain joins TRBV10-3 and TRBJ2-5, with D perhaps TRBD2 (6 bases). TRBJ2-7 explains the end of the DNA better; the J call may be wrong. This CDR3 has 13 residues. Per germline, CDR1 ENHRY and CDR2 SYGVKD. CDR3 DNA sequence: TGTGCCATCAGTGATGGGACTGCCTACGAGCAGTACTTC. The encoded protein is CAISDGTAYEQYF.

About this clone: The sample contains more than one DNA sequence encoding this CDR3. V usage is TRBV7-9 and J usage is TRBJ2-5; no firm D call. This CDR3 comprises 10 residues. V lost 5 bases to trimming and J lost 3 bases, with 1 base between them. Germline values: CDR1 SEHNR, CDR2 FQNEAQ (reference sequence). The CDR3 spells CASSEETQYF. Here the CDR3 DNA reads TGTGCCAGCAGCGAAGAGACCCAGTACTTC.

This chain joins TRBV4-1 and TRBJ2-2; D not certain. V shed 1 base and J shed 1 base, with 7 bases lying between them. This CDR3 region has 15 residues. Germline V gene data show CDR1 as MGHRA and CDR2 as YSYEKL. The CDR3 coding sequence is TGCGCCAGCAGCCAAGGCCAGGAGAACACCGGGGAGCTGTTTTTT. Residues: CASSQGQENTGELFF.

This chain joins TRBV7-6 and TRBJ2-7; D gene unclear. The CDR3 runs to 14 residues. Deletions cut 1 base from V and 6 bases from J, with 13 bases between. Germline V gene lookup returns CDR1 SGHVS and CDR2 FNYEAQ. The CDR3 DNA is TGTGCCAGCAGCTTAGTATTCCAAGCGAGCGAGCAGTACTTC. It codes for CASSLVFQASEQYF. Drawing the rest from reference TRBV7-6 and TRBJ2-7, the complete variable domain is GAGVSQSPRYKVTKRGQDVALRCDPISGHVSLYWYRQALGQGPEFLTYFNYEAQQDKSGLPNDRFSAERPEGSISTLTIQRTEQRDSAMYRCASSLVFQASEQYFGPGTRLTVT.

This clone was detected only a few times. Other nucleotide sequences from this sample produce the same CDR3. The chain recombines TRBV27 with TRBJ2-7, with D unresolved. Germline assignment: CDR1 MNHEY and CDR2 SMNVEV (reference sequence). V gave up 4 bases and J gave up 1 base, with 8 bases separating them. CDR3 length equals 13 residues. CDR3 loop: CASSSSFSYEQYF. The CDR3 nucleotides read TGTGCCAGCAGTTCCTCCTTTTCCTACGAGCAGTACTTC.